The 14 T cell receptor beta chains given below trace back to one sample, sequenced in a study of shared clonotypes between healthy human individuals. Some clones are missing from TCRdb's copy, which holds only in-frame ones; the method was immunoSEQ multiplex PCR. The sample carries around 1,900,000 clones, about 93% recorded once. CD45RO-negative, CCR7-selected cells formed the naive CD8 fraction, which excluded terminally differentiated effector memory CD45RA+ cells. Input material: naive CD8+ T cells from PBMCs. The receptors derive from a man in his late teens or twenties in good health. Some clones in this sample may be carry-over from other donors' samples.

The table lists this clone with a count of one. The rearrangement uses TRBV2 and TRBJ2-1, with D uncertain. Looked up from germline, CDR1 is SNHLY and CDR2 is FYNNEI. Trimming left V 3 bases short and J 7 bases short, with 16 bases between. The CDR3 extends over 15 amino acids. CDR3 sequence: CASSDGRNPKNEQFF. The CDR3 bases are TGTGCCAGCAGTGATGGACGAAACCCTAAGAATGAGCAGTTCTTC.

The V call is TRBV10-2, the J call TRBJ1-2; no firm D call. Germline CDR1 reads WSHSY; CDR2 reads SAAADI. The CDR3 is 11 residues long. With 3 bases removed from V and 8 bases from J, the gap between germline ends came to 7 bases. Here the CDR3 DNA reads TGCGCCAGCAGTGACACTTGGGGCTACACCTTC. Its translation is CASSDTWGYTF.

This chain uses TRBV27 with TRBJ2-1; maybe TRBD2 (5 bases). The germline CDR1 and CDR2 sequences are MNHEY and SMNVEV (reference sequence). The germline V and J ends were trimmed by 2 bases and 3 bases, with 11 bases remaining between them. The CDR3 loop spans 15 amino acids. The chain's CDR3 is CASSLRGSGYNEQFF. CDR3 nucleotides: TGTGCCAGCAGTTTAAGAGGGAGCGGCTACAATGAGCAGTTCTTC.

This clone was picked up one time. This chain joins TRBV13 and TRBJ2-7; TRBD2 matches at 11 bases. Per the germline V gene, CDR1 is PRHDT and CDR2 is FYEKMQ (reference sequence). The CDR3 has 13 amino acids. The junction had 1 base not matched to a gene; V was cut back by 8 bases and J by 1 base. The CDR3 protein is CASLAGGSYEQYF. The CDR3 DNA follows: TGTGCCAGCCTAGCGGGGGGTTCCTACGAGCAGTACTTC.

This clone was detected once. The rearrangement links TRBV28 to TRBJ1-5; D not certain. Germline V gene lookup returns CDR1 MDHEN and CDR2 SYDVKM. V lost 2 bases and J 7 bases, leaving 6 bases between the germline ends. The CDR3 covers 12 residues. The CDR3 loop reads CASSLMRQPQHF. CDR3 coding DNA: TGTGCCAGCAGTTTAATGAGGCAGCCCCAGCATTTT.

This CDR3 is CASSQTREGETDTQYF. CDR3 DNA: TGCGCCAGCAGCCAAACTCGGGAGGGAGAAACAGATACGCAGTATTTT. The chain couples TRBV4-1 to TRBJ2-3; 8 bases are a match to TRBD2. V was pared by 2 bases and J by 3 bases, with 7 bases of the junction left unmatched. The germline V gene encodes CDR1 MGHRA and CDR2 YSYEKL. This CDR3 comprises 16 residues.

The V call is TRBV28, the J call TRBJ1-1; a weak D match, TRBD1 (6 bases). The CDR3 length is 13 residues. V lost 7 bases, J lost 3 bases, and 12 bases lay in between. CDR1 is MDHEN and CDR2 is SYDVKM in the germline V gene. This CDR3 reads CASKEGGYTEAFF. The CDR3 DNA follows: TGTGCCAGCAAGGAAGGGGGTTACACTGAAGCTTTCTTT. Filled out from reference TRBV28 and TRBJ1-1, the complete variable domain reads DVKVTQSSRYLVKRTGEKVFLECVQDMDHENMFWYRQDPGLGLRLIYFSYDVKMKEKGDIPEGYSVSREKKERFSLILESASTNQTSMYLCASKEGGYTEAFFGQGTRLTVV.

The J gene is TRBJ2-1, the V gene TRBV27; D may match TRBD1 or TRBD2 (5 bases each). Germline CDR1 MNHEY, CDR2 SMNVEV (reference sequence). V gave up 4 bases and J gave up 6 bases, with 7 bases separating them. The CDR3 length is 12 residues. The CDR3 nucleotides read TGTGCCAGCAGTTCTGGGGGCAATGAGCAGTTCTTC. It yields the protein CASSSGGNEQFF.

This clone showed up just a few times. The chain couples TRBV4-3 to TRBJ1-1; 7 bases map to TRBD1. CDR1 is LGHNA and CDR2 is YSLEER in the germline V gene. This CDR3 is built from 13 residues. Trimming took 2 bases from V and 3 from J; bases not matched to a gene: 0. The CDR3 region is CASSQTGDTEAFF. The CDR3 DNA is TGCGCCAGCAGCCAAACAGGGGACACTGAAGCTTTCTTT.

The chain links TRBV10-3 to TRBJ2-7; weak D call: TRBD2 (5 bases). The V end lost 0 bases, the J end lost 6 bases, and 9 bases lay between the germline ends. CDR1 and CDR2 from the germline V gene are ENHRY and SYGVKD. The CDR3 totals 13 residues. The CDR3 nucleotides read TGTGCCATCAGTGAGTCGAGGGCGAGCGAGCAGTACTTC. It yields the protein CAISESRASEQYF.

In regard to this clone: A junction boundary mismatches the germline segment, possibly from a read error. The rearrangement links TRBV5-1 to TRBJ2-7; D may match TRBD1 or TRBD2 (6 bases each). The CDR3 is 16 amino acids. CDR1 and CDR2 (germline): SGHRS, YFSETQ. The CDR3 nucleotides are TGCGCCAGCAGCTTGGTAACAGGGACTCCCTCCGACGAGCAGTACTTC. Its protein is CASSLVTGTPSDEQYF.

The rearrangement links TRBV23-1 to TRBJ2-5; D perhaps matches TRBD2 (7 bases). TRBV23-1 counts as an open reading frame of uncertain function. The CDR3 totals 16 residues. V lost 6 bases, J lost 5 bases, and 22 bases lay in between. This chain's CDR3 is CASSPRGRGAGETQYF. In nucleotides, the CDR3 is TGCGCCAGCAGCCCCCGTGGCCGGGGGGCTGGGGAGACCCAGTACTTC.

This chain uses TRBV15 with TRBJ2-3, with D possibly TRBD2 on 5 matching bases. CDR1 and CDR2 (germline): LNHNV, YYDKDF (reference sequence). V lost 7 bases to trimming and J lost 0 bases, with 14 bases between them. The CDR3 loop spans 15 amino acids. The CDR3: CATTVGRSSTDTQYF. Here the CDR3 DNA reads TGTGCCACCACCGTGGGGAGATCTAGCACAGATACGCAGTATTTT.

The V and J genes are TRBV28 and TRBJ2-1; 9 bases align to TRBD2. Germline V CDR1 and CDR2: MDHEN, SYDVKM. The length of the CDR3 is 14 residues. V lost 8 bases and J lost 9; bases outside the gene matches: 11. CDR3 region: CASQIAGVRGEQFF. The CDR3 DNA reads TGTGCCAGCCAAATAGCGGGAGTACGGGGTGAGCAGTTCTTC.